This T cell receptor beta chain is drawn from a study of T cells in Graves' hyperthyroidism and ophthalmopathy. General study points: Most thyroid clonotypes that were expanded above 0.001 also turned up in blood.

V trimming: 7 bases; J trimming: 5 bases; junction bases outside the gene matches: 13. CDR1 MNHNS and CDR2 SASEGT come from the germline V gene. This CDR3 has 16 residues. Researchers took RNA transcripts and amplified the TCR beta CDR3 regions from them. The HTBI primer set served for first-round RT-PCR of the TCR CDR3. TCRdb used MiXCR to reprocess the multiplex PCR reads, holding one entry per CDR3 protein. Altogether about 320,000 distinct CDR3 sequences are present, around 17% being singletons, with the ten largest covering approximately 31%. This clonotype was recorded a few times. The antigen remains unidentified.

The sequence came from a man aged 25 to 40 with Graves' hyperthyroidism. What was sequenced was blood. The chain is built from TRBV6-1 and TRBJ1-4; 7 nucleotides match TRBD1. The CDR3 is CASMEGKGQLNEKLFF. CDR3 nucleotides: TGTGCCAGCATGGAGGGAAAGGGACAGCTGAATGAAAAACTGTTTTTT.